One and the same sample provided the 32 T cell receptor beta chains below, sequenced in a study of cytomegalovirus exposure and HLA in healthy donors. The PCR ran on 60 Vbeta and 13 Jbeta primers. Sequencing used immunoSEQ multiplex PCR; TCRdb keeps in-frame clones, though not all of them. Its listing shows over 55,000 clones. The sample was PBMCs. These receptors were collected from a male donor in good health and CMV-seronegative.

The chain couples TRBV19 to TRBJ2-7; D is possibly TRBD1 (5 bases). This CDR3 has 13 amino acids. Germline V lookup: CDR1 LNHDA, CDR2 SQIVND (reference sequence). V lost 4 bases to trimming and J lost 7 bases, with 14 bases between them. The CDR3 region is CASSSSGPVEQYF. In DNA, the CDR3 is TGTGCCAGTAGTAGTTCAGGGCCGGTGGAGCAGTACTTC.

The J gene is TRBJ2-1, the V gene TRBV9; D is unclear. V was shortened by 3 bases and J by 4 bases, with 8 bases between the two germline ends. Germline V CDR1 and CDR2: SGDLS, YYNGEE. This CDR3 is built from 13 residues. The CDR3 bases are TGTGCCAGCAGCGAGAATAGTTACAATGAGCAGTTCTTC. Protein product: CASSENSYNEQFF.

The rearrangement joins TRBV11-1 to TRBJ1-2, with D tentatively TRBD1 (5 bases). The germline CDR1 and CDR2 sequences are SGHAT and FQDESV (reference sequence). V dropped 2 bases and J dropped 7 bases, with 14 bases sitting between them. CDR3 length: 14 amino acids. The CDR3 DNA is TGTGCCAGCAGCTTACGTCCGACAGCGAGTGGCTACACCTTC. Translation gives CASSLRPTASGYTF.

In DNA form, the CDR3 reads TGTGCCAGTAGTTCCGGGGGAGACCGGGATGGCTACACCTTC. The encoded protein is CASSSGGDRDGYTF. The rearrangement uses TRBV19 and TRBJ1-2; D is perhaps TRBD1 (5 bases). This CDR3 region has 14 residues. The germline V gene has CDR1 LNHDA and CDR2 SQIVND (reference sequence). V was pared by 5 bases and J by 6 bases, with 16 bases between.

V gene TRBV27 combines with J gene TRBJ1-2, with 11 bases lining up with TRBD1. The V and J ends lost 0 bases and 4 bases, in that order; junction bases with no gene match: 4. The CDR3 has 16 amino acids. Per germline, CDR1 MNHEY and CDR2 SMNVEV (reference sequence). CDR3 coding DNA: TGTGCCAGCAGTTTATCCTGGACAGGGGGCGCCTATGGCTACACCTTC. It is translated as CASSLSWTGGAYGYTF.

V usage is TRBV27 and J usage is TRBJ2-7, with a weak D call TRBD1 (5 bases). V lost 1 base and J 7 bases, leaving 17 bases between the germline ends. CDR1 is MNHEY and CDR2 is SMNVEV in the germline V gene (reference sequence). This CDR3 region has 15 residues. DNA for the CDR3: TGTGCCAGCAGTTTATATGCAGGGCAAGTCGGGGAGCAGTACTTC. Translation gives CASSLYAGQVGEQYF.

The chain employs TRBV28 and TRBJ2-1, with D possibly matching TRBD2 (6 bases). This CDR3 comprises 13 residues. Trimming left V 4 bases short and J 10 bases short, with 14 bases between. In germline, CDR1 is MDHEN, CDR2 SYDVKM. In DNA, the CDR3 is TGTGCCAGCAGTTGGGAGGCCCCCGCCGAGCAGTTCTTC. Translating it yields CASSWEAPAEQFF.

The chain combines TRBV20-1 with TRBJ1-2; the D gene is possibly TRBD1 (6 bases). The CDR3 is 11 residues long. V lost 3 bases to trimming and J lost 8 bases, with 10 bases between them. CDR1 and CDR2 (germline): DFQATT, SNEGSKA (reference sequence). CDR3 region: CSARGRGGYTF. The CDR3 coding sequence is TGCAGTGCTAGGGGCAGGGGAGGCTACACCTTC.

The V call is TRBV7-9, the J call TRBJ1-1, with 10 bases lining up with TRBD1. This CDR3 has 14 amino acids. The germline CDR1 and CDR2 sequences are SEHNR and FQNEAQ (reference sequence). With 3 bases clipped from V and 6 bases from J, the junction kept 4 bases outside the gene matches. The CDR3 DNA reads TGTGCCAGCAGCTTGGGACAGGGGAGCCCTGAAGCTTTCTTT. This encodes CASSLGQGSPEAFF.

The chain carries TRBV19 and TRBJ1-5; D is uncertain. The germline CDR1 and CDR2 sequences are LNHDA and SQIVND (reference sequence). Between the trimmed V and J ends, which lost 5 bases and 1 base, there was a span of 9 bases. The CDR3 loop spans 14 amino acids. As DNA, the CDR3 is TGTGCCAGTAGTCCCTTCGGGAGCAATCAGCCCCAGCATTTT. It is translated as CASSPFGSNQPQHF.

The genes are TRBV4-2 and TRBJ2-1; 8 bases are a match to TRBD2. The CDR3 length is 18 residues. V gave up 4 bases and J gave up 8 bases; unmatched junction bases: 19. Germline values: CDR1 LGHNA, CDR2 YNFKEQ. CDR3 sequence reads: CASSRGEGLSGSSDEQFF. CDR3 DNA sequence: TGTGCCAGCAGCCGAGGTGAGGGGTTAAGCGGGAGTAGCGATGAGCAGTTCTTC.

The genes are TRBV19 and TRBJ1-1, with 9 positions matching TRBD1. CDR1 is LNHDA, CDR2 SQIVND, per germline (reference sequence). Germline trimming cut 10 bases from V and 6 bases from J; bases unmatched to any gene: 9. This CDR3 is built from 13 residues. This CDR3 reads CAIQGQGYSEAFF. Written as DNA, the CDR3 is TGTGCCATCCAGGGACAGGGTTACTCTGAAGCTTTCTTT.

V and J are TRBV4-3 and TRBJ2-2; 7 nucleotides align to TRBD2. With 4 bases clipped from V and 0 bases from J, the junction kept 5 bases outside the gene matches. This CDR3 has 16 residues. The germline CDR1 and CDR2 sequences are LGHNA and YSLEER. CDR3 sequence: CASSLHAGANTGELFF. The CDR3 nucleotides are TGCGCCAGCAGCCTCCACGCGGGGGCGAACACCGGGGAGCTGTTTTTT.

This chain connects TRBV11-2 to TRBJ1-1, with D possibly being TRBD1 (6 bases). Germline V gene data show CDR1 as SGHAT and CDR2 as FQNNGV. The CDR3 covers 15 residues. V was clipped by 1 base and J by 6 bases, with 15 bases between them. CDR3 in amino acids: CASSLVAGARAEAFF. Here the CDR3 DNA reads TGTGCCAGCAGCTTAGTGGCAGGGGCTAGGGCTGAAGCTTTCTTT. Based on the CDR3 plus reference TRBV11-2 and TRBJ1-1, the full variable domain is EAGVAQSPRYKIIEKRQSVAFWCNPISGHATLYWYQQILGQGPKLLIQFQNNGVVDDSQLPKDRFSAERLKGVDSTLKIQPAKLEDSAVYLCASSLVAGARAEAFFGQGTRLTVV.

The chain combines TRBV28 with TRBJ2-7; 8 bases are a match to TRBD1. This CDR3 region has 15 residues. Trimming at V came to 7 bases and at J to 3 bases, leaving 11 bases not matched to a gene. Germline CDR1 MDHEN, CDR2 SYDVKM. The CDR3 bases are TGTGCCAGCAACACACCCGGGACAGGAGGCTACGAGCAGTACTTC. Amino acid sequence: CASNTPGTGGYEQYF.

The V gene is TRBV19, the J gene TRBJ2-7; a weak D match, TRBD1 (6 bases). CDR1 and CDR2 (germline): LNHDA, SQIVND (reference sequence). V was shortened by 5 bases and J by 2 bases, with 28 bases between the two germline ends. The length of the CDR3 is 19 residues. CDR3 amino acids: CASSLRGTRPPIGPYEQYF. As DNA, the CDR3 is TGTGCCAGTAGTTTGAGAGGGACAAGACCACCCATAGGACCCTACGAGCAGTACTTC.

CDR3 DNA: TGCAGTGCTTTCAGCCGGGACGAGCAGTACTTC. Amino acid sequence: CSAFSRDEQYF. V usage is TRBV20-1 and J usage is TRBJ2-7; D is unresolved. CDR1 and CDR2 from the germline V gene are DFQATT and SNEGSKA (reference sequence). This CDR3 is built from 11 residues. Trimming cost V 5 bases and J 5 bases, with 10 bases left between them.

J is TRBJ2-1 and V is TRBV19; 11 bases fit TRBD2. This CDR3 is 15 amino acids long. The V and J ends lost 6 bases and 10 bases, in that order; junction bases with no gene match: 11. CDR1 and CDR2 from the germline V gene are LNHDA and SQIVND (reference sequence). The CDR3 spells CASRTGLADNEEQFF. DNA of the CDR3: TGTGCCAGTAGGACGGGACTAGCGGACAATGAGGAGCAGTTCTTC.

The CDR3 loop reads CSAQREEQYF. The CDR3 DNA is TGCAGTGCTCAACGGGAAGAGCAGTACTTC. This chain links TRBV20-1 with TRBJ2-7, with D possibly matching TRBD2 (5 bases). The V end lost 5 bases, the J end lost 7 bases, and 9 bases lay between the germline ends. The CDR3 spans 10 residues. The V gene's germline CDR1 is DFQATT and CDR2 SNEGSKA (reference sequence).

The chain is built from TRBV11-2 and TRBJ2-7; 8 nucleotides line up with TRBD2. Trimming took 3 bases from V and 0 from J; bases not matched to a gene: 10. This CDR3 is built from 17 residues. CDR1 is SGHAT and CDR2 is FQNNGV in the germline V gene. The CDR3 DNA is TGTGCCAGCAGCTTGGGGCGGGGGGCTATCAGCTCCTACGAGCAGTACTTC. Translating it yields CASSLGRGAISSYEQYF.

The chain links TRBV7-9 to TRBJ2-2, with D unresolved. CDR3 length: 15 residues. Looked up from germline, CDR1 is SEHNR and CDR2 is FQNEAQ (reference sequence). Trimming left V 1 base short and J 3 bases short, with 9 bases between. CDR3 amino acids: CASSLVTADTGELFF. Here the CDR3 DNA reads TGTGCCAGCAGCTTAGTAACGGCGGACACCGGGGAGCTGTTTTTT.

The chain carries TRBV7-2 and TRBJ2-5; 7 bases align to TRBD2. The DNA end favors TRBJ2-7, so the J call may be wrong. The CDR3 spans 16 residues. CDR1 is SGHTA, CDR2 FQGNSA, per germline. This chain's CDR3 is CASSPSGRREDDEQYF. The CDR3 nucleotides read TGTGCCAGCAGCCCCTCGGGAAGACGGGAGGACGACGAGCAGTACTTC.

This chain links TRBV5-1 with TRBJ2-3; TRBD2 agrees at 12 bases. With V trimmed by 9 bases and J by 4 bases, 6 bases remained unmatched. CDR1 is SGHRS, CDR2 YFSETQ, per germline. There are 14 residues in the CDR3. The CDR3 loop is CATSTSGRADTQYF. In nucleotides, the CDR3 is TGCGCCACCTCGACTAGCGGGAGAGCAGATACGCAGTATTTT.

This sequence joins TRBV30 and TRBJ1-6; 8 bases map to TRBD1. The CDR3 totals 15 residues. V dropped 3 bases and J dropped 6; count of bases not matched to a gene: 7. Looked up from germline, CDR1 is GTSNPN and CDR2 is SVGIG (reference sequence). The CDR3 DNA sequence: TGTGCCTGGAGGATGACAGGGGCGACTAATTCACCCCTCCACTTT. This codes for CAWRMTGATNSPLHF.

V gene TRBV5-1 combines with J gene TRBJ1-1; TRBD1 agrees at 7 bases. J was trimmed by 1 base and V by 4 bases; bases with no gene match: 4. Germline loops: CDR1 SGHRS, CDR2 YFSETQ. CDR3 length: 14 amino acids. DNA of the CDR3: TGCGCCAGCAGCCCGGGACAGTCGAACACTGAAGCTTTCTTT. It specifies CASSPGQSNTEAFF.

The chain recombines TRBV9 with TRBJ2-4; 11 bases align to TRBD2. With 2 bases clipped from V and 5 bases from J, the junction kept 6 bases outside the gene matches. Germline loops: CDR1 SGDLS, CDR2 YYNGEE. The CDR3 is 16 amino acids. CDR3 residues: CASSVGSGGAENIQYF. CDR3 nucleotides: TGTGCCAGCAGCGTTGGTAGCGGGGGGGCGGAAAACATTCAGTACTTC.

V is TRBV7-3 and J is TRBJ2-3; 7 positions agree with TRBD2. The ends lost 5 bases at V and 4 bases at J; junction bases unmatched: 9. CDR1 and CDR2 from the germline V gene are SGHTA and FQGTGA. The length of the CDR3 is 15 residues. The CDR3 DNA reads as TGTGCCAGCAGCCCCTGGGGAGGGCCGGCAGATACGCAGTATTTT. Translating it yields CASSPWGGPADTQYF.

The chain links TRBV4-1 to TRBJ2-7; 9 bases fit TRBD1. Germline V gene data show CDR1 as MGHRA and CDR2 as YSYEKL. This CDR3 contains 15 residues. Trimming removed 4 bases from V and 2 bases from J; junction bases left unmatched: 6. The CDR3 sequence: CASSLTDRGAYEQYF. The CDR3 DNA reads TGCGCCAGCAGCCTCACCGACAGGGGGGCCTACGAGCAGTACTTC.

The J gene is TRBJ2-1, the V gene TRBV19; TRBD2 matches at 7 bases. There are 16 residues in the CDR3. Germline CDR1 reads LNHDA; CDR2 reads SQIVND (reference sequence). The ends lost 3 bases at V and 2 bases at J; junction bases unmatched: 7. In DNA, the CDR3 is TGTGCCAGTAGTATTGGGAGGGGTAGCGCCTACAATGAGCAGTTCTTC. Amino acids: CASSIGRGSAYNEQFF.

V usage is TRBV4-2 and J usage is TRBJ2-1; the match to TRBD2 covers 11 bases. The V segment lost 6 bases and the J segment 5 bases; nucleotides outside the gene matches: 6. CDR1 is LGHNA and CDR2 is YNFKEQ in the germline V gene. The CDR3 is 15 residues long. The CDR3 nucleotides are TGTGCCAGCAGGGGGAATAGCGGGAGGGACAATGAGCAGTTCTTC. This sequence encodes CASRGNSGRDNEQFF.

The chain combines TRBV9 with TRBJ2-2; 12 nucleotides line up with TRBD2. There are 18 residues in the CDR3. CDR1 is SGDLS and CDR2 is YYNGEE in the germline V gene. With V trimmed by 0 bases and J by 1 base, 4 bases remained unmatched. The CDR3 loop reads CASSVGTSGTLNTGELFF. The CDR3 DNA reads TGTGCCAGCAGCGTAGGGACTAGCGGGACTCTGAACACCGGGGAGCTGTTTTTT.

This chain connects TRBV6-1 to TRBJ1-1; unclear D gene. The CDR3 totals 11 residues. The V gene lost 6 bases and the J gene lost 8 bases, with 10 bases spanning the gap. Germline values: CDR1 MNHNS, CDR2 SASEGT. The CDR3 sequence is CASSALEEAFF. CDR3 DNA: TGTGCCAGCAGCGCCCTAGAGGAAGCTTTCTTT.